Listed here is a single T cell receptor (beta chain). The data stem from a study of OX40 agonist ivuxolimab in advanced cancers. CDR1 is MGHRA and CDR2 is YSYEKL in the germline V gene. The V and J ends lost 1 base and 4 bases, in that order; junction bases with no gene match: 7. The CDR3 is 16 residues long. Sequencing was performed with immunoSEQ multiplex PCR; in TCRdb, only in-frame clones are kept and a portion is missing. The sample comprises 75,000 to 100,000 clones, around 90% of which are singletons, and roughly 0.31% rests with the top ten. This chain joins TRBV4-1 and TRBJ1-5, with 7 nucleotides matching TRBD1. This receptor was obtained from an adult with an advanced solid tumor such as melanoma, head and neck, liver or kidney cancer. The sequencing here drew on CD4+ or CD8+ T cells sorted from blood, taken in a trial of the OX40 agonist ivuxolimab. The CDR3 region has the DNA TGCGCCAGCAGCCAAGGACAGGGCGAAGGAAATCAGCCCCAGCATTTT. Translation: CASSQGQGEGNQPQHF.